The clone carrying this T cell receptor beta chain was seen ten or more times. Its target is not known. At one boundary the junction diverges from the germline segment, which might be a read error. This entry is derived from a study of post-analysis software for immune sequencing data. Regarding the study as a whole: Elevated frequency relative to controls characterized roughly 5 TRBV segments in patients, TRBV5-6, TRBV5-1 and TRBV20-1 among them. Co-batched samples clustered tightly together by F measure.

TCR beta cDNA libraries included unique molecular identifiers. MiXCR, applied by TCRdb to the PCR reads, yields one record per CDR3 protein. This table holds 550,000 to 700,000 distinct CDR3 sequences, around 40% found once. Germline V gives CDR1 SGHRS, CDR2 YFSETQ. The CDR3 loop spans 14 amino acids. The chain joins TRBV5-1 to TRBJ2-7, with TRBD1 matching 8 bases. The TCR sequence derives from a girl aged 10 to 17 with multiple sclerosis. The material sequenced was blood. The CDR3 nucleotides read TGTGCCAGCAGCTTGGGAGACAGGGGCTACGAGCAGTACTTC. Its translation is CASSLGDRGYEQYF.